The sequence of this T cell receptor (beta chain) was determined in a study of tumor-infiltrating lymphocytes in primary liver carcinoma. Study at large: The patients had histopathologically diagnosed primary liver carcinoma, and their disease was treated by surgical resection. Findings and limits, study-wide: Significantly greater top-250-clone fractions characterized tumors relative to blood (p = 0.039). Tumor-adjacent and tumor-blood pairs showed less overlap than tumor region pairs.

Reverse transcription of roughly 0.45 ug total RNA with a constant-region primer produced TCR beta cDNA. Three nested multiplex PCR rounds, a slightly modified ARM-PCR method, built the TCR beta libraries. TRBV1-TRBV30 forward primers and a C-beta reverse primer were used in the first two PCR rounds, which each ran for about 9 cycles. A single record per CDR3 protein comes from TCRdb applying MiXCR to the multiplex PCR reads. This sample has nearly 200,000 distinct CDR3 sequences, with less than 70% found just once. CDR3 size: 14 residues. Germline CDR1 is DFQATT and CDR2 is SNEGSKA (reference sequence). Researchers drew blood RNA from unsorted whole blood and extracted germline DNA as well. About this clonotype: What it binds is not known.

The sequence derives from a woman aged 60-75 years with primary liver carcinoma and hepatitis B virus infection. Sequences were obtained from peripheral blood. V is TRBV20-1 and J is TRBJ2-1; 13 bases match TRBD2. This chain's CDR3 is CSVVGTSGTDEQFF. CDR3 DNA: TGCAGCGTAGTGGGGACTAGCGGGACCGATGAGCAGTTCTTC.